The TCR beta chain under discussion was sequenced for a study of control samples from healthy donors and cancer patients. The sample holds a few counts of this clone. Germline assignment: CDR1 SQVTM and CDR2 ANQGSEA. V was pared by 1 base and J by 8 bases, with 17 bases between. This CDR3 region has 14 residues. Sequenced by immunoSEQ multiplex PCR; TCRdb stores in-frame clones only, minus some. This table has about 220,000 clones, around 94% appearing once. The sample was blood. The sequence was obtained from a man over 45 in good health. The chain has TRBV29-1 and TRBJ1-2; tentative D call: TRBD1 (5 bases). The CDR3 bases are TGCAGCGTTGAAGTCCTCGAGGGGAAGGGAGGCTACACCTTC. This sequence encodes CSVEVLEGKGGYTF.